The source of this T cell receptor beta chain is a study of monozygotic twins with inflammatory bowel disease. For each CDR3 protein, TCRdb gives one entry from its re-call of the 5' RACE reads, without DNA. The table lists around 100,000 distinct CDR3 sequences. Germline CDR1 reads LGHNA; CDR2 reads YSLEER. This CDR3 region has 17 residues. This clonotype was obtained from a human donor with ulcerative colitis or Crohn's disease, or a healthy co-twin of an affected twin (not recorded which). The rearrangement links TRBV4-3 to TRBJ2-2; TCRdb's assignment of TRBD2 cannot be checked, as there is no DNA. Sequences were obtained from blood. CDR3 loop: CASSRLSGRASVGELFF.